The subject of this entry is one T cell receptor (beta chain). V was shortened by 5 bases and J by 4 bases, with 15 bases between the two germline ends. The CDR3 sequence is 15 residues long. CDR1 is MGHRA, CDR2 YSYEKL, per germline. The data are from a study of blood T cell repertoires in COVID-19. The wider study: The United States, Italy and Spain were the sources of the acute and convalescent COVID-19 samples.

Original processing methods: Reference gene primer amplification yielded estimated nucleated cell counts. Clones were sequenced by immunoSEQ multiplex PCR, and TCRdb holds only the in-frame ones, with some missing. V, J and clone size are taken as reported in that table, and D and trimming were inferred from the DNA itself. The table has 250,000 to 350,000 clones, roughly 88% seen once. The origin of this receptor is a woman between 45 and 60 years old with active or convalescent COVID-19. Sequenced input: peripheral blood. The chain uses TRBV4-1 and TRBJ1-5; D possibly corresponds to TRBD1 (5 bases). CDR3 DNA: TGCGCCAGCAGCGGGACGGGACTTCCTAATCAGCCCCAGCATTTT. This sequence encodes CASSGTGLPNQPQHF.